The table lists the clone carrying this TCR beta chain with many counts. What it binds is unknown. Some clones are missing from TCRdb's copy, which holds only in-frame ones; the method was immunoSEQ multiplex PCR. The data show about 100,000 clones, about 85% seen once. The CDR3 length is 15 residues. From germline, CDR1 is SNHLY and CDR2 FYNNEI. The V gene lost 4 bases and the J gene lost 3 bases, with 13 bases spanning the gap. The sample originates from a study of T cell responses to AZD1222 COVID-19 vaccine. General study results and limits: Researchers took repertoire samples only after the peak T cell response had come. Dominant at 160-218 and 743-854, vaccine-associated CD4 TCRs also spanned spike. It was only 6 or 7 AZD1222 recipients who were seropositive at baseline.

Specimen: peripheral blood, collected on day 0 of AZD1222 vaccination. The TCR comes from an adult in good health. The rearrangement uses TRBV2 and TRBJ1-5; tentatively, D is TRBD1 (5 bases). Here the CDR3 reads CASSANQGNNQPQHF. DNA for the CDR3: TGTGCCAGCAGTGCGAATCAGGGTAACAATCAGCCCCAGCATTTT. Combining the CDR3 with reference TRBV2 and TRBJ1-5 gives the whole variable domain EPEVTQTPSHQVTQMGQEVILRCVPISNHLYFYWYRQILGQKVEFLVSFYNNEISEKSEIFDDQFSVERPDGSNFTLKIRSTKLEDSAMYFCASSANQGNNQPQHFGDGTRLSIL.